Listed below are T cell receptor beta chains from one sample, sequenced in a study of cytomegalovirus exposure and HLA in healthy donors. TCRdb keeps only in-frame clones here, not all; method: immunoSEQ multiplex PCR. The sample yields around 160,000 clones, roughly 80% seen once. Sequenced: PBMCs. Receptors originate from a woman between 35 and 50 years old in good health and CMV-seropositive. The CDR3 runs from the conserved cysteine through the conserved F or W. D genes are given only for firm matches. Expanded clones are given a class, and other clones once, few, many or no size at all.

-	-	TRBJ1-5	TRBV19	CASSSVVAQPQHF	TGTGCCAGTAGCTCCGTCGTGGCTCAGCCCCAGCATTTT
-	-	TRBJ1-1	TRBV11-2	CASSSPGGVAFF	TGTGCCAGCAGCTCCCCCGGAGGGGTTGCCTTCTTT
-	-	TRBJ2-3	TRBV6-4	CASSDSFGPTDTQYF	TGTGCCAGCAGTGACTCGTTTGGGCCCACAGATACGCAGTATTTT
-	-	TRBJ1-1	TRBV6-5	CASRSGLSDFF	TGTGCCAGCAGGTCCGGACTTAGCGATTTCTTT
few	-	TRBJ1-2	TRBV5-6	CASSKDRGGYTF	TGTGCCAGCAGCAAGGACAGAGGAGGCTACACCTTC
-	-	TRBJ1-1	TRBV19	CASKKTPRGTEAFF	TGTGCCAGCAAAAAGACACCCCGGGGCACTGAAGCTTTCTTT
-	TRBD2	TRBJ2-1	TRBV5-1	CATSDMGGGYNEQFF	TGCGCCACCTCGGATATGGGCGGGGGGTACAATGAGCAGTTCTTC
-	TRBD2	TRBJ2-1	TRBV27	CASKRAGGHNEQFF	TGTGCCAGCAAGAGGGCGGGGGGGCACAATGAGCAGTTCTTC
-	-	TRBJ2-7	TRBV4-1	CASSHRTGRAEQYF	TGCGCCAGCAGCCACCGGACAGGGAGGGCCGAGCAGTACTTC
-	-	TRBJ2-2	TRBV5-4	CASSLDPSGELFF	TGTGCCAGCAGCTTGGACCCGTCGGGAGAGCTGTTTTTT
-	TRBD2	TRBJ2-7	TRBV4-1	CASSQTITGTNYEQYF	TGCGCCAGCAGCCAGACAATTACCGGGACTAACTACGAGCAGTACTTC
-	TRBD1	TRBJ1-5	TRBV6-6	CASSRQGHSNQPQHF	TGTGCCAGCAGTCGACAGGGGCATAGCAATCAGCCCCAGCATTTT
-	TRBD1	TRBJ1-2	TRBV7-9	CASSRGTVQREGYTF	TGTGCCAGCAGCAGAGGGACAGTACAACGGGAGGGCTACACCTTC
-	TRBD1	TRBJ2-5	TRBV10-1	CASSSGTGIQETQYF	TGCGCCAGCAGTTCTGGGACAGGTATCCAAGAGACCCAGTACTTC
-	-	TRBJ2-7	TRBV7-2	CASSLILSSYEQYF	TGTGCCAGCAGCTTAATCCTTTCCTCCTACGAGCAGTACTTC
once	-	TRBJ1-2	TRBV27	CASSKIPTGVNGYTF	TGTGCCAGCAGTAAGATCCCGACAGGCGTTAATGGCTACACCTTC
-	-	TRBJ2-3	TRBV7-6	CASRTGSGTDTQYF	TGTGCCAGCAGGACGGGATCCGGGACAGATACGCAGTATTTT
-	TRBD2	TRBJ2-1	TRBV4-1	CASSIGLALGNEQFF	TGCGCCAGCAGCATCGGACTAGCCTTGGGGAATGAGCAGTTCTTC
-	-	TRBJ2-7	TRBV28	CASSFRQGGDEQYF	TGTGCCAGCAGTTTCCGTCAGGGTGGCGACGAGCAGTACTTC
-	-	TRBJ2-2	TRBV18	CASSSKPRTALNTGELFF	TGTGCCAGCTCATCGAAACCCCGGACAGCTCTGAACACCGGGGAGCTGTTTTTT
once	TRBD2	TRBJ2-1	TRBV6-1	CASIELAGGNSYNEQFF	TGTGCCAGCATTGAGCTAGCGGGGGGGAACTCATACAATGAGCAGTTCTTC
once	-	TRBJ2-1	TRBV7-2	CASSFSLAVPYNEQFF	TGTGCCAGCAGCTTCTCCCTAGCTGTACCCTACAATGAGCAGTTCTTC
-	TRBD2	TRBJ2-1	TRBV19	CASSPSGGSYNEQFF	TGTGCCAGTAGCCCTAGCGGGGGTTCCTACAATGAGCAGTTCTTC
-	TRBD1	TRBJ1-1	TRBV11-2	CASSFTRTGVLF	TGTGCCAGCAGCTTTACCCGGACAGGGGTCCTCTTT
-	-	TRBJ1-1	TRBV30	CAWNPQPGTEAFF	TGTGCCTGGAACCCACAGCCTGGCACTGAAGCTTTCTTT
-	TRBD2	TRBJ2-7	TRBV4-2	CASSQGEGFGQYF	TGTGCCAGCAGCCAAGGGGAGGGGTTCGGGCAGTACTTC
once	-	TRBJ1-1	TRBV27	CASSPGAANTEAFF	TGTGCCAGCAGTCCCGGAGCAGCGAACACTGAAGCTTTCTTT
few	TRBD1	TRBJ1-5	TRBV6-5	CASRGGTANNQPQHF	TGTGCCAGCAGGGGCGGGACAGCCAATAATCAGCCCCAGCATTTT
-	-	TRBJ2-1	TRBV5-1	CASATDYNEQFF	TGCGCCAGCGCGACAGACTACAATGAGCAGTTCTTC
-	-	TRBJ1-5	TRBV4-1	CASSQDDRNQPQHF	TGCGCCAGCAGCCAAGATGATCGGAATCAGCCCCAGCATTTT
once	-	TRBJ1-3	TRBV25-1	CASSPVGNTIYF	TGTGCCAGCAGCCCGGTGGGAAACACCATATATTTT
few	-	TRBJ1-6	TRBV6-6	CASSYPGDNSPLHF	TGTGCCAGCAGTTACCCAGGGGATAATTCACCCCTCCACTTT
-	TRBD1	TRBJ1-6	TRBV30	CAWSPSPPDRGKYSPLHF	TGTGCCTGGAGTCCCAGCCCCCCGGACAGGGGAAAGTATTCACCCCTCCACTTT
-	-	TRBJ1-1	TRBV11-1	CASSLLAANTEAFF	TGTGCCAGCAGCTTACTAGCAGCGAACACTGAAGCTTTCTTT
-	TRBD1	TRBJ2-7	TRBV15	CATSRAGQANYEQYF	TGTGCCACCAGCAGAGCCGGACAGGCCAACTACGAGCAGTACTTC
once	TRBD1	TRBJ2-7	TRBV7-2	CASSLAGTAVYEQYF	TGTGCCAGCAGCTTAGCTGGGACAGCAGTTTACGAGCAGTACTTC
-	-	TRBJ2-3	TRBV4-2	CASSQEPGADTQYF	TGTGCCAGCAGCCAAGAGCCGGGGGCAGATACGCAGTATTTT
-	TRBD1	TRBJ1-1	TRBV7-2	CASSLTGAAVEAFF	TGTGCCAGCAGCTTGACAGGGGCCGCTGTTGAAGCTTTCTTT
few	-	TRBJ1-5	TRBV30	CAWSVFSGGHQPQHF	TGTGCCTGGAGTGTATTTTCCGGGGGTCATCAGCCCCAGCATTTT
-	TRBD2	TRBJ2-1	TRBV9	CASSVVPSGGVYNEQFF	TGTGCCAGCAGCGTAGTCCCCAGCGGGGGGGTCTACAATGAGCAGTTCTTC
-	-	TRBJ2-6	TRBV15	CATSSQQGKAGANVLTF	TGTGCCACCAGCAGTCAACAGGGTAAGGCTGGGGCCAACGTCCTGACTTTC
-	-	TRBJ1-2	TRBV19	CASGRQTNYGYTF	TGTGCCAGTGGCCGACAGACTAACTATGGCTACACCTTC
-	TRBD2	TRBJ2-3	TRBV9	CASSVLAGGTFTDTQYF	TGTGCCAGCAGCGTCCTAGCGGGGGGAACCTTCACAGATACGCAGTATTTT
once	-	TRBJ1-4	TRBV2	CASSWTEANEKLFF	TGTGCCAGCAGTTGGACAGAAGCTAATGAAAAACTGTTTTTT
-	TRBD2	TRBJ2-5	TRBV9	CASSVAPAGSGETQYF	TGTGCCAGCAGCGTAGCCCCAGCGGGGAGCGGGGAGACCCAGTACTTC
once	TRBD2	TRBJ2-3	TRBV5-1	CASSLLTSGGSDTQYF	TGCGCCAGCAGCCTATTGACTAGCGGGGGGTCCGATACGCAGTATTTT
-	TRBD1	TRBJ2-3	TRBV5-1	CASTLGQGTDTQYF	TGCGCCAGCACGCTAGGACAGGGAACAGATACGCAGTATTTT
-	TRBD1	TRBJ1-1	TRBV7-9	CASSLQGARTEAFF	TGTGCCAGCAGCCTACAGGGGGCGCGAACTGAAGCTTTCTTT
once	-	TRBJ1-1	TRBV6-6	CASSYSRGTEAFF	TGTGCCAGCAGTTACTCGCGGGGAACTGAAGCTTTCTTT
-	TRBD2	TRBJ2-1	TRBV5-1	CASSSGGAGTYNEQFF	TGCGCCAGCAGTAGCGGGGGGGCCGGCACCTACAATGAGCAGTTCTTC
-	TRBD1	TRBJ2-7	TRBV5-1	CASSEDRAFYEQYF	TGCGCCAGCAGCGAGGACAGGGCGTTCTACGAGCAGTACTTC
few	-	TRBJ2-5	TRBV5-1	CASSYQETQYF	TGCGCCAGCAGTTATCAAGAGACCCAGTACTTC
-	TRBD1	TRBJ2-7	TRBV7-9	CASSLWTGGNIFPYEQYF	TGTGCCAGCAGCCTATGGACAGGGGGCAATATATTTCCCTACGAGCAGTACTTC